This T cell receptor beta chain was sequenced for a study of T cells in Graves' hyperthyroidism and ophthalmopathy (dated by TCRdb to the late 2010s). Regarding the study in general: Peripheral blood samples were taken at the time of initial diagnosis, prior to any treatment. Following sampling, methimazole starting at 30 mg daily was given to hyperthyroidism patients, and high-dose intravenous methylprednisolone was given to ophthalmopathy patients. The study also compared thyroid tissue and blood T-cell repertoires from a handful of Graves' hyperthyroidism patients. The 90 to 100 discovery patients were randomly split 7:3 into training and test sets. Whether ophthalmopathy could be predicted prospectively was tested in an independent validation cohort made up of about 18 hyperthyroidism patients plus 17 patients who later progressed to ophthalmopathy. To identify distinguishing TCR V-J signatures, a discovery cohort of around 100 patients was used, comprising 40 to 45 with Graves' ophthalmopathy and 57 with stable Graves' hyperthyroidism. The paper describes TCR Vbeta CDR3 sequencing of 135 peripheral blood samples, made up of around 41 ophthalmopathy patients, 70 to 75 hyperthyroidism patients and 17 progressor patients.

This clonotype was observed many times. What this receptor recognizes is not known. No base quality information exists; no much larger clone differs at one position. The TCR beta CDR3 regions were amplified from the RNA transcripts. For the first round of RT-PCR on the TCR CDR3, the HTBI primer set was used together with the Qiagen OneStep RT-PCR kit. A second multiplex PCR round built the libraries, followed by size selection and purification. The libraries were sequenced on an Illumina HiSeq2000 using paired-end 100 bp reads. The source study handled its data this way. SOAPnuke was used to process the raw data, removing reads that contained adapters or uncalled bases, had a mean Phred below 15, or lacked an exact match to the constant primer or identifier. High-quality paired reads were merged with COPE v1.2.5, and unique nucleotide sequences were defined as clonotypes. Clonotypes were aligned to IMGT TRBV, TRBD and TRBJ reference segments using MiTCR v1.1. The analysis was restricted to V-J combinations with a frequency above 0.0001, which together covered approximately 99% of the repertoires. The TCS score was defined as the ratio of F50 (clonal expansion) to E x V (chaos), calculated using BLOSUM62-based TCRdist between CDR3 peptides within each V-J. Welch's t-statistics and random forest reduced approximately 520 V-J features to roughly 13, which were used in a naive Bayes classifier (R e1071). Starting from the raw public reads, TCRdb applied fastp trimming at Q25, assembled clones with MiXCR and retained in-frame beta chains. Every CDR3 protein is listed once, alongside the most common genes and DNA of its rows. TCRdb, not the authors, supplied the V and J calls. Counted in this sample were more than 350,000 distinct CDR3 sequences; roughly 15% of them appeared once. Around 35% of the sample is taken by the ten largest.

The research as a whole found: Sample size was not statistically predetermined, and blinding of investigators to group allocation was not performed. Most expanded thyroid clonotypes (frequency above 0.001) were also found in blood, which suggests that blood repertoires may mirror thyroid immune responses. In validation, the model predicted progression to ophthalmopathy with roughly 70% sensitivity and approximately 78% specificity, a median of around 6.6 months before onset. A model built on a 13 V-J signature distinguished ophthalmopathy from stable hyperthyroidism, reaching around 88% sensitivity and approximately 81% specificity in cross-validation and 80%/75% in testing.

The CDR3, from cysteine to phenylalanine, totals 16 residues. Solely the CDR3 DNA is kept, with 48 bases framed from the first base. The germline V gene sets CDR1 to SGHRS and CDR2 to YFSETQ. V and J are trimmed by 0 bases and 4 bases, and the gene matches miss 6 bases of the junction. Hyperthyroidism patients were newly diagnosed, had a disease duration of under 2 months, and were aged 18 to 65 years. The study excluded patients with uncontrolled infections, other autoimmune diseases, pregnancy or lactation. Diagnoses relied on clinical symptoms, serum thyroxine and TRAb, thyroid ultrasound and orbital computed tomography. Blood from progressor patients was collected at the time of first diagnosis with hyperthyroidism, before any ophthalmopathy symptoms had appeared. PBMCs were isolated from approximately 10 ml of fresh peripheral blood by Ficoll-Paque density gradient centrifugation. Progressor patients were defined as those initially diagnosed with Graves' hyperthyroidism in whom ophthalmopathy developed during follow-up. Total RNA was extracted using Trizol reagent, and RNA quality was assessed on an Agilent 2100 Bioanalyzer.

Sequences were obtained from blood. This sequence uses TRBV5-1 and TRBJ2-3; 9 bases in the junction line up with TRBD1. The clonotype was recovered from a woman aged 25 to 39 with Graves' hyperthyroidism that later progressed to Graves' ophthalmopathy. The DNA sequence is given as TGCGCCAGCAGCTTGGAACAGGGGGCGAGGGCAGATACGCAGTATTTT. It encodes CASSLEQGARADTQYF.